This T cell receptor beta chain was recorded in a study of blood T cells in healthy people across ages. About this clonotype itself: No antigen is known for it.

Each sample used at least 6 million PBMCs. The study's findings and limits: Diversity figures derived from one million T cells were judged to underestimate the true value. A conclusive naive versus antigen-experienced comparison was prevented by the unsorted PBMCs.

Then a second PCR, running roughly 7 to 11 cycles, was carried out with a sample-barcoded 5' primer and a J-beta primer mix. TCRdb re-analysed the 5' RACE reads in MiXCR, keeping a single row per CDR3 protein. This table holds under 2 million distinct CDR3 sequences, roughly a third found once. The trim removed 6 bases at V and 3 bases at J, leaving 6 bases unmatched. Germline-derived CDR1 and CDR2 are LGHDT and YNNKEL (reference sequence). CDR3 size: 15 residues. The sequence came from a woman aged 25 to 39 in good health. The rearrangement joins TRBV3-1 to TRBJ2-7, with 12 bases aligning to TRBD2. The sample taken for sequencing was blood. CDR3 loop: CASRMTSGSVYEQYF. CDR3 DNA: TGTGCCAGCAGGATGACTAGCGGGAGCGTCTACGAGCAGTACTTC.